The rows below give T cell receptor beta chains drawn from one sample of a study of radiation and T cells in renal cell carcinoma. Clones were sequenced by immunoSEQ multiplex PCR, and TCRdb holds only the in-frame ones, with some missing. The sample has about 150,000 clones, roughly 88% seen once. The material was blood, obtained from a patient whose treatment included radiotherapy and nephrectomy. Source of these receptors: a woman aged 45 to 65 with renal cell carcinoma. Both conserved end residues are part of each CDR3. D genes are given only for firm matches. Size tells how often a clone was seen (once, few, many) or the class of an expanded clone, and some rows leave it out.

D: NA
length: 15
size: once
V: TRBV7-9
J: TRBJ1-1
DNA: TGTGCCAGCAGCTCTAGTCGGGGGGCGCCCACTGAAGCTTTCTTT
CDR3: CASSSSRGAPTEAFF

D: TRBD1
length: 15
size: once
V: TRBV6-5
J: TRBJ1-1
DNA: TGTGCCAGCAGGAACTCACAGGGGGCGCACACTGAAGCTTTCTTT
CDR3: CASRNSQGAHTEAFF

D: TRBD2
length: 18
size: NA
V: TRBV7-2
J: TRBJ2-5
DNA: TGTGCCAGCAGCTTAGTGAGTAGCGGGGGCTCATACCAAGAGACCCAGTACTTC
CDR3: CASSLVSSGGSYQETQYF

D: NA
length: 12
size: NA
V: TRBV19
J: TRBJ2-1
DNA: TGTGCCAGTAGGGCGGTTACCAATGAGCAGTTCTTC
CDR3: CASRAVTNEQFF

D: NA
length: 14
size: NA
V: TRBV19
J: TRBJ1-1
DNA: TGTGCCAGTAGCCCCCGGGGGCAGAACACTGAAGCTTTCTTT
CDR3: CASSPRGQNTEAFF

D: NA
length: 14
size: few
V: TRBV9
J: TRBJ1-5
DNA: TGTGCCAGCAGCGTAGGGTCTGGGATTCAGCCCCAGCATTTT
CDR3: CASSVGSGIQPQHF

D: NA
length: 14
size: NA
V: TRBV5-1
J: TRBJ1-1
DNA: TGCGCCAGCAGCTCCGGGACATCGAACACTGAAGCTTTCTTT
CDR3: CASSSGTSNTEAFF

D: NA
length: 13
size: NA
V: TRBV5-1
J: TRBJ1-2
DNA: TGCGCCAGCAGCTTGAAAGGTGACTATGGCTACACCTTC
CDR3: CASSLKGDYGYTF

D: NA
length: 14
size: NA
V: TRBV19
J: TRBJ1-6
DNA: TGTGCCAGTAGACCCCCGGGGTATAATTCACCCCTCCACTTT
CDR3: CASRPPGYNSPLHF

D: NA
length: 14
size: NA
V: TRBV18
J: TRBJ2-5
DNA: TGTGCCAGCTCACCCACAGGAGGCCAAGAGACCCAGTACTTC
CDR3: CASSPTGGQETQYF

D: TRBD1
length: 19
size: NA
V: TRBV10-1
J: TRBJ1-1
DNA: TGCGCCAGCAGTGAGTCTAAGGCGTCCTGGGGACAGCCGAACACTGAAGCTTTCTTT
CDR3: CASSESKASWGQPNTEAFF

D: NA
length: 14
size: NA
V: TRBV5-1
J: TRBJ2-7
DNA: TGCGCCAGCAGCTCCGTGTTACCGGCCTCCGAGCAGTACTTC
CDR3: CASSSVLPASEQYF

D: TRBD1
length: 17
size: NA
V: TRBV4-1
J: TRBJ2-3
DNA: TGCGCCAGCAGCCAAGGCAGGGGGCAGGTTTACGCAGATACGCAGTATTTT
CDR3: CASSQGRGQVYADTQYF

D: NA
length: 15
size: NA
V: TRBV5-1
J: TRBJ2-1
DNA: TGCGCCAGCAGCTTGCTGGGGAGCTCCTACAATGAGCAGTTCTTC
CDR3: CASSLLGSSYNEQFF

D: NA
length: 15
size: NA
V: TRBV15
J: TRBJ1-4
DNA: TGTGCCACCAGCGCCCGACCGAAGCTTAATGAAAAACTGTTTTTT
CDR3: CATSARPKLNEKLFF

D: NA
length: 15
size: few
V: TRBV6-6
J: TRBJ2-1
DNA: TGTGCCATCAGTGAGGGCAGGAGCTCCTACAATGAGCAGTTCTTC
CDR3: CAISEGRSSYNEQFF

D: NA
length: 17
size: once
V: TRBV18
J: TRBJ2-6
DNA: TGTGCCAGCTCACCAATACAGCGAACCTCTGGGGCCAACGTCCTGACTTTC
CDR3: CASSPIQRTSGANVLTF

D: TRBD1
length: 19
size: NA
V: TRBV5-3
J: TRBJ1-4
DNA: TGTGCCAGAAGCTTGACCCATAGGACAGGGGGGAAAGCTAATGAAAAACTGTTTTTT
CDR3: CARSLTHRTGGKANEKLFF

D: NA
length: 14
size: NA
V: TRBV6-5
J: TRBJ1-2
DNA: TGTGCCAGCAGTTACTCGCAGGGAGGCGATGGCTACACCTTC
CDR3: CASSYSQGGDGYTF

D: NA
length: 12
size: few
V: TRBV6-5
J: TRBJ1-5
DNA: TGTGCCAGCAGTTACGACCTTCGTTCCCAGCATTTT
CDR3: CASSYDLRSQHF

D: NA
length: 15
size: few
V: TRBV19
J: TRBJ1-4
DNA: TGTGCCAGTAGTATAGGTTTGGACAGTAATGAAAAACTGTTTTTT
CDR3: CASSIGLDSNEKLFF

D: TRBD1
length: 15
size: once
V: TRBV9
J: TRBJ2-3
DNA: TGTGCCAGTACGGTGGGGGACAGGGGCACAGATACGCAGTATTTT
CDR3: CASTVGDRGTDTQYF

D: NA
length: 13
size: NA
V: TRBV7-3
J: TRBJ1-1
DNA: TGTGCCAGCAGCTTGTCGTTCCCTGAACCTCCTTTCTTT
CDR3: CASSLSFPEPPFF

D: NA
length: 14
size: once
V: TRBV10-3
J: TRBJ1-5
DNA: TGTGCCATCAGTGGAACAAACGGCAATCAGCCCCAGCATTTT
CDR3: CAISGTNGNQPQHF

D: NA
length: 12
size: once
V: TRBV28
J: TRBJ1-5
DNA: TGTGCCAGCAGTTTCCACAGTGCGACCCAGCATTTT
CDR3: CASSFHSATQHF

D: TRBD2
length: 15
size: NA
V: TRBV7-2
J: TRBJ2-1
DNA: TGTGCCAGCAGCCGCACTAGCGGGGGGGCCAGCGAGCAGTTCTTC
CDR3: CASSRTSGGASEQFF

D: NA
length: 14
size: NA
V: TRBV6-5
J: TRBJ2-7
DNA: TGTGCCAGCAGTTCGGGACGGAAACGCTACGAGCAGTACTTC
CDR3: CASSSGRKRYEQYF

D: NA
length: 16
size: NA
V: TRBV4-2
J: TRBJ1-3
DNA: TGTGCCAGCAGCCAAAACATCGGTAACTCTGGAAACACCATATATTTT
CDR3: CASSQNIGNSGNTIYF

D: NA
length: 15
size: NA
V: TRBV4-3
J: TRBJ2-3
DNA: TGCGCCAGCAGCCAAGAGGCGGGGGCCGGGGATACGCAGTATTTT
CDR3: CASSQEAGAGDTQYF

D: NA
length: 13
size: NA
V: TRBV12-5
J: TRBJ2-7
DNA: TGTGCTAGTGGTTTGGTCGGGGGCCTCGAGCAGTACTTC
CDR3: CASGLVGGLEQYF

D: NA
length: 15
size: NA
V: TRBV5-4
J: TRBJ2-1
DNA: TGTGCCAGCAGCCCCCCTAGTTCCAGCACGAATGAGCAGTTCTTC
CDR3: CASSPPSSSTNEQFF

D: NA
length: 12
size: NA
V: TRBV7-9
J: TRBJ1-4
DNA: TGTGCCAGCAGCCAAGTTAATGAAAAACTGTTTTTT
CDR3: CASSQVNEKLFF

D: NA
length: 16
size: NA
V: TRBV5-4
J: TRBJ2-2
DNA: TGTGCCAGCAGACTGACGGCGGCTGCGAACACCGGGGAGCTGTTTTTT
CDR3: CASRLTAAANTGELFF

D: NA
length: 13
size: NA
V: TRBV19
J: TRBJ2-1
DNA: TGTGCCAGTGAGGGAGATCTTAACAATGAGCAGTTCTTC
CDR3: CASEGDLNNEQFF

D: NA
length: 14
size: NA
V: TRBV19
J: TRBJ2-7
DNA: TGTGCCAGTAGTATAGGCGGGGCCGGCTACGAGCAGTACTTC
CDR3: CASSIGGAGYEQYF